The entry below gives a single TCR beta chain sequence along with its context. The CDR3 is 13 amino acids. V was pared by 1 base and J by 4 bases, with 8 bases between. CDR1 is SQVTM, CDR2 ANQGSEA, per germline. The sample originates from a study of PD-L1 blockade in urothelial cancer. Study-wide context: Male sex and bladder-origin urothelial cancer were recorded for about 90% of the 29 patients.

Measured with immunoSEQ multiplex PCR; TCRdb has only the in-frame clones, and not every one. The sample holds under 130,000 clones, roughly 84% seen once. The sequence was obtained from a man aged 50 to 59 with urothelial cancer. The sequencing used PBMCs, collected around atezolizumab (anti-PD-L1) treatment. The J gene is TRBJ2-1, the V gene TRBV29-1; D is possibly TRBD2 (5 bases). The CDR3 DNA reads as TGCAGCGTTGAAGGGCTAGCATACAATGAGCAGTTCTTC. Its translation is CSVEGLAYNEQFF.